The clone carrying this TCR beta chain was seen a few times. Its antigen is still unknown. This sample was included in a study of post-analysis software for immune sequencing data. Study conclusions and caveats: F-measure co-clustering was strong for batch-matched samples. The five TRBV segments detected at higher frequency in patients than in controls included TRBV5-6, TRBV5-1 and TRBV20-1. Diversity measured as normalized Chao1 was significantly lower in multiple sclerosis patients than in controls.

The CDR3 totals 14 residues. Germline CDR1 PRHDT, CDR2 FYEKMQ (reference sequence). With V trimmed by 1 base and J by 5 bases, 5 bases remained unmatched. The library was made from cDNA and included unique molecular identifiers. T cells numbering roughly 0.95 to 11 million gave rise to around 460,000 cDNA molecules. In TCRdb, the PCR reads were re-called with MiXCR into one record per CDR3 protein. The sample includes some 800,000 distinct CDR3 sequences, around 42% of them seen just once. The gene calls are TRBV13 and TRBJ2-7; TRBD2 matches at 7 bases. Sequencing used blood. The sequence was collected from a girl aged 10 to 17 with multiple sclerosis. CDR3 in DNA: TGTGCCAGCAGCTTAGCGTTGCGGGAGCACGAGCAGTACTTC. Amino acids: CASSLALREHEQYF.